The 18 T cell receptor beta chains reported below all come from one sample, sequenced in a study of cytomegalovirus exposure and HLA in healthy donors. A multiplex PCR was run with 60 Vbeta primers and 13 Jbeta primers. TCRdb's copy holds only in-frame clones and misses some; the assay was immunoSEQ multiplex PCR. The table includes about 170,000 clones, approximately 82% detected once. Material: PBMCs. All receptors come from a male donor in good health and CMV-seronegative.

J is TRBJ1-5 and V is TRBV12-5, with a possible D match to TRBD1 (6 bases). The V end was cut by 5 bases, the J end by 6 bases, with 11 bases between. The CDR3 totals 13 residues. Germline-derived CDR1 and CDR2 are LGHNT and FRNRAP. The CDR3 region has the DNA TGTGCTAGTGGTAAGGGGGTAGGTCAGCCCCAGCATTTT. Its protein product is CASGKGVGQPQHF.

This chain uses TRBV6-5 with TRBJ1-1; TRBD1 might be the D (5 bases). Trimming cost V 6 bases and J 7 bases, with 9 bases left between them. The germline gives CDR1 MNHEY, CDR2 SVGAGI. This CDR3 is built from 11 residues. The CDR3 reads CASRNRGEAFF. The CDR3, as DNA: TGTGCCAGCAGAAATAGGGGTGAAGCTTTCTTT.

The chain joins TRBV20-1 to TRBJ2-7, with a possible D match to TRBD1 (6 bases). There are 11 residues in the CDR3. V was shortened by 6 bases and J by 5 bases, with 11 bases between the two germline ends. Germline values: CDR1 DFQATT, CDR2 SNEGSKA (reference sequence). The CDR3 loop is CSALTGHEQYF. CDR3 sequence (DNA): TGCAGTGCGCTCACAGGGCACGAGCAGTACTTC.

This chain uses TRBV18 with TRBJ1-2, with 9 bases matching TRBD1. The CDR3 is 15 amino acids. The J segment lost 2 bases and the V segment lost 6 bases, leaving 7 bases of the junction unmatched. Germline CDR1 reads KGHSH; CDR2 reads LQKENI. CDR3 nucleotides: TGTGCCAGCTCCCACAACAGGGGGCGCAACTATGGCTACACCTTC. Translating gives CASSHNRGRNYGYTF.

The chain uses TRBV27 and TRBJ2-1; TRBD2 aligns across 11 bases. Germline V gene data show CDR1 as MNHEY and CDR2 as SMNVEV (reference sequence). The trim removed 8 bases at V and 6 bases at J, leaving 6 bases unmatched. This CDR3 is 14 amino acids long. In DNA, the CDR3 is TGTGCCAGCGTAGCGGGAGGGCGGGCCAATGAGCAGTTCTTC. This translates into CASVAGGRANEQFF.

This clone was seen a single time. Here the CDR3 reads CATSGAEGGADTQYF. CDR3 in DNA: TGCGCCACCTCTGGAGCGGAGGGTGGAGCAGATACGCAGTATTTT. The chain links TRBV10-1 to TRBJ2-3, with D possibly matching TRBD2 (6 bases). Trimming took 10 bases from V and 4 from J, leaving 21 bases between them. Germline CDR1 reads WNHNN; CDR2 reads SYGVQD (reference sequence). The CDR3 loop spans 15 amino acids.

CDR3 DNA: TGCGCCAGCTCGATGAAGGGGGTAGCAGAGACCCAGTACTTC. It translates to CASSMKGVAETQYF. This chain connects TRBV5-1 to TRBJ2-5, with D maybe TRBD1 (6 bases). CDR3 size: 14 residues. CDR1 and CDR2 from the germline V gene are SGHRS and YFSETQ. The V end was cut by 7 bases, the J end by 4 bases, with 17 bases between.

The chain couples TRBV6-6 to TRBJ1-5; possibly TRBD1 for D (6 bases). The CDR3 consists of 13 residues. Germline V gene sequence: CDR1 MNHNY, CDR2 SVGAGI (reference sequence). V was clipped by 7 bases and J by 2 bases, with 9 bases between them. CDR3 nucleotides: TGTGCCAGCAAGGGGGACGGCAATCAGCCCCAGCATTTT. This sequence encodes CASKGDGNQPQHF.

This chain uses TRBV9 with TRBJ2-7; D remains unclear. Germline V gives CDR1 SGDLS, CDR2 YYNGEE. Between the trimmed V and J ends, which lost 0 bases and 0 bases, there was a span of 7 bases. The CDR3 extends over 14 amino acids. The CDR3 reads CASSVEAYSYEQYF. The DNA for the CDR3 is TGTGCCAGCAGCGTAGAAGCCTACTCCTACGAGCAGTACTTC.

This chain connects TRBV19 to TRBJ2-7; 7 nucleotides agree with TRBD1. From germline, CDR1 is LNHDA and CDR2 SQIVND (reference sequence). Losses at the gene ends were 6 bases for V and 0 bases for J; bases not matched to a gene: 5. The CDR3 is made up of 14 amino acids. In nucleotides, the CDR3 is TGTGCCAGTAGACAGACAGGGAGCTCCTACGAGCAGTACTTC. This encodes CASRQTGSSYEQYF.

The chain employs TRBV30 and TRBJ1-4, with 7 bases aligning to TRBD1. Trimming took 0 bases from V and 8 from J; bases not matched to a gene: 9. Germline CDR1 is GTSNPN and CDR2 is SVGIG (reference sequence). CDR3 size: 15 residues. CDR3 sequence reads: CAWSVLGRGEEKLFF. The CDR3 DNA sequence: TGTGCCTGGAGTGTACTAGGCAGGGGGGAGGAAAAACTGTTTTTT.

The J gene is TRBJ2-5, the V gene TRBV19; 11 bases align to TRBD2. This CDR3 contains 17 residues. The trim removed 6 bases at V and 1 base at J, leaving 10 bases unmatched. CDR1 LNHDA and CDR2 SQIVND come from the germline V gene (reference sequence). CDR3 bases: TGTGCCAGTAGCCTCGGCACCGGGACTAGCGGCCAAGAGACCCAGTACTTC. Amino acid sequence: CASSLGTGTSGQETQYF. Full variable domain (rest looked up from reference TRBV19 and TRBJ2-5): DGGITQSPKYLFRKEGQNVTLSCEQNLNHDAMYWYRQDPGQGLRLIYYSQIVNDFQKGDIAEGYSVSREKKESFPLTVTSAQKNPTAFYLCASSLGTGTSGQETQYFGPGTRLLVL.

The rearrangement links TRBV7-8 to TRBJ1-2, with no clear D. The CDR3 has 14 residues. The germline V gene encodes CDR1 SGHVS and CDR2 FQNEAQ. Between the trimmed V and J ends, which lost 2 bases and 4 bases, there was a span of 11 bases. CDR3 sequence reads: CASSLSYNGYGYTF. In DNA form, the CDR3 reads TGTGCCAGCAGCTTATCCTATAATGGCTATGGCTACACCTTC.

This clone was found once. The V call is TRBV7-5, the J call TRBJ1-1. TRBV7-5 is shown as a pseudogene. The CDR3 sequence is 17 residues long. This chain's CDR3 is CARSLGFPGGSPTEAFF. The CDR3 DNA sequence: TGTGCCAGAAGCTTAGGGTTCCCCGGGGGATCTCCCACTGAAGCTTTCTTT.

This sequence joins TRBV6-5 and TRBJ2-2; tentatively, D is TRBD2 (5 bases). The CDR3 sequence is 14 residues long. CDR1 is MNHEY and CDR2 is SVGAGI in the germline V gene. V shed 6 bases and J shed 3 bases, with 11 bases lying between them. CDR3 nucleotides: TGTGCCAGCAGACTAAGCGGATACACCGGGGAGCTGTTTTTT. This codes for CASRLSGYTGELFF.

The chain combines TRBV7-2 with TRBJ1-1, with a weak D call TRBD1 (6 bases). The CDR3 runs 15 residues. CDR1 is SGHTA, CDR2 FQGNSA, per germline. V lost 5 bases to trimming and J lost 4 bases, with 17 bases between them. The CDR3, as DNA: TGTGCCAGCAGCCCACTACAGGGCTGGGGCACTGAAGCTTTCTTT. As protein: CASSPLQGWGTEAFF.

V is TRBV7-8 and J is TRBJ2-1; 14 nucleotides match TRBD2. This CDR3 is built from 19 residues. Germline trimming cut 7 bases from V and 6 bases from J; bases unmatched to any gene: 17. CDR1 is SGHVS and CDR2 is FQNEAQ in the germline V gene. CDR3 sequence: CASIHRAGAGLAGGNEQFF. In DNA, the CDR3 is TGTGCCAGCATCCATAGGGCGGGGGCCGGACTAGCGGGAGGCAATGAGCAGTTCTTC.

J is TRBJ2-7 and V is TRBV6-1; D remains ambiguous. V lost 2 bases and J lost 4, with 6 bases in between. CDR3 length: 12 residues. CDR1 and CDR2 (germline): MNHNS, SASEGT. CDR3 in amino acids: CASSESGYEQYF. For the CDR3, the DNA is TGTGCCAGCAGTGAATCCGGGTACGAGCAGTACTTC.